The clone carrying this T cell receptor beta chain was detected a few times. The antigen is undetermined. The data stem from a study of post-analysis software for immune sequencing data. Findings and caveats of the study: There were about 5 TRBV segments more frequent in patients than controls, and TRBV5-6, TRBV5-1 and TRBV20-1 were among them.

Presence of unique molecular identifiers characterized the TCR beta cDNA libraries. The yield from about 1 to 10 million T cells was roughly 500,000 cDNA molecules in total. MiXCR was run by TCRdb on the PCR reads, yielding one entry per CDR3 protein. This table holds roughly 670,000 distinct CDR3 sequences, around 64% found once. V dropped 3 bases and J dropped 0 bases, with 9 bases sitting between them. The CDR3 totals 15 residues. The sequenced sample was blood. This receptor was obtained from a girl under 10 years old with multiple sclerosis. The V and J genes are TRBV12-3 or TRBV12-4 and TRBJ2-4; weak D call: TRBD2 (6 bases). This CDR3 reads CASSFGGVAKNIQYF. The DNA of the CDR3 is TGTGCCAGCAGTTTCGGCGGGGTAGCCAAAAACATTCAGTACTTC.